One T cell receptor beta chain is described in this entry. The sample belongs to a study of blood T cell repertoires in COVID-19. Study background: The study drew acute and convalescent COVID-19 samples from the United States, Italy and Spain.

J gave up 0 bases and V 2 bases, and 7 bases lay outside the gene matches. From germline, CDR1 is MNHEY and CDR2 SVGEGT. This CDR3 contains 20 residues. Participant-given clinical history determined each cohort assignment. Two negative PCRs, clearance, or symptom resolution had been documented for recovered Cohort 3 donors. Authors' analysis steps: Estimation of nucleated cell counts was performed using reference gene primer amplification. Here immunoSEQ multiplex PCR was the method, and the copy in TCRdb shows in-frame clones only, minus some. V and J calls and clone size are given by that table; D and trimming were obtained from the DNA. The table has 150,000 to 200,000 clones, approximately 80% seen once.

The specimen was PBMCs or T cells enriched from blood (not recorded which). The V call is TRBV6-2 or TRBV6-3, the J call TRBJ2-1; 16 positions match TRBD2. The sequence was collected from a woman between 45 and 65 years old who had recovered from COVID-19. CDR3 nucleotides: TGTGCCAGCAGTTACCCGTTGGGACTAGCGGGGGGGAGCTCCTACAATGAGCAGTTCTTC. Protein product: CASSYPLGLAGGSSYNEQFF.